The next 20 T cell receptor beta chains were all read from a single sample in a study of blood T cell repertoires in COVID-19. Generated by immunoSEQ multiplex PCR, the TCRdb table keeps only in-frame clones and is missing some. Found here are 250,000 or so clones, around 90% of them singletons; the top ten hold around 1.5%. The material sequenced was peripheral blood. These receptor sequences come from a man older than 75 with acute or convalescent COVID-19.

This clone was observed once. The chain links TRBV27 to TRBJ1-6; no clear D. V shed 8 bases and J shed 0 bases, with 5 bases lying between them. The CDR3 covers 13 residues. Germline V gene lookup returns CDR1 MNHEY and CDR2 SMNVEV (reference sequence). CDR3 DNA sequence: TGTGCCAGCTCCAGCTCCTATAATTCACCCCTCCACTTT. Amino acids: CASSSSYNSPLHF.

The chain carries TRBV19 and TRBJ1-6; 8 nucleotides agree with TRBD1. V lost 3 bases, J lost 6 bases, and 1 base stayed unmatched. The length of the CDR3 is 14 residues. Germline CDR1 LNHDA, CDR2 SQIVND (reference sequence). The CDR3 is CASSIQGANSPLHF. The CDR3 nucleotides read TGTGCCAGTAGTATCCAGGGGGCTAATTCACCCCTCCACTTT.

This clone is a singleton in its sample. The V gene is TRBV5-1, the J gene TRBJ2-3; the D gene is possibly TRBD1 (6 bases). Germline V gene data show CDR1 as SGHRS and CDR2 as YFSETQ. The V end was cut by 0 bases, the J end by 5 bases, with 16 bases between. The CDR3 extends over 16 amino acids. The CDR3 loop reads CASSLVWAGEGDTQYF. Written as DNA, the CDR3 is TGCGCCAGCAGCTTGGTATGGGCAGGGGAAGGAGATACGCAGTATTTT.

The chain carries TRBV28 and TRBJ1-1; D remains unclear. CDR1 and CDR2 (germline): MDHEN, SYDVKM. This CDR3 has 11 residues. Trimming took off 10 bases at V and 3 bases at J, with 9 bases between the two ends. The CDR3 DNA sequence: TGTGCCACCTTCCAGGACACTGAAGCTTTCTTT. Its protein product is CATFQDTEAFF.

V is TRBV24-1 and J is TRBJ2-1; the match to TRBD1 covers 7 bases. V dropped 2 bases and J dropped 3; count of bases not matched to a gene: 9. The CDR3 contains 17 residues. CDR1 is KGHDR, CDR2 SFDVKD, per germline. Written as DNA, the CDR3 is TGTGCCACCAGTGATTACACAGGGGACCTGTTCTACAATGAGCAGTTCTTC. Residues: CATSDYTGDLFYNEQFF.

CDR3 loop: CASSYRTGANVLTF. The CDR3, as DNA: TGTGCCAGTAGCTACAGGACTGGGGCCAACGTCCTGACTTTC. The V and J genes are TRBV19 and TRBJ2-6, with D tentatively TRBD1 (5 bases). Trimming pared 6 bases from V and 2 bases from J, leaving 8 bases between. This CDR3 has 14 residues. Germline values: CDR1 LNHDA, CDR2 SQIVND (reference sequence).

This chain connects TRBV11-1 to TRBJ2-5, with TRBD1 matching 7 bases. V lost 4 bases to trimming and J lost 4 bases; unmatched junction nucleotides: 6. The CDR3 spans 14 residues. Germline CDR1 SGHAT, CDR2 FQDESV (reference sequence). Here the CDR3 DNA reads TGTGCCAGCAGCTATACAGGGGCCAGAGAGACCCAGTACTTC. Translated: CASSYTGARETQYF.

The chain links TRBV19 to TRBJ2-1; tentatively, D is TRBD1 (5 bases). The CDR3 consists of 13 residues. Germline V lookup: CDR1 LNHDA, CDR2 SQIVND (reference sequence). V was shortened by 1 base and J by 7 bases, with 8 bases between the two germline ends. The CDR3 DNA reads TGTGCCAGTAGTATAGTGGGGCCGAATGAGCAGTTCTTC. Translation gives CASSIVGPNEQFF.

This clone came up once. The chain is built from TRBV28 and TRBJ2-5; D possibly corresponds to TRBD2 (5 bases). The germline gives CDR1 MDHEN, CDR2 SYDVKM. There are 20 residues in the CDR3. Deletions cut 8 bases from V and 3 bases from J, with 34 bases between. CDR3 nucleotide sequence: TGTGCCAGCCCGGTGAAAGCCCTAATCGAGAGACTAACCCCCGAAGAGACCCAGTACTTC. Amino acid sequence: CASPVKALIERLTPEETQYF.

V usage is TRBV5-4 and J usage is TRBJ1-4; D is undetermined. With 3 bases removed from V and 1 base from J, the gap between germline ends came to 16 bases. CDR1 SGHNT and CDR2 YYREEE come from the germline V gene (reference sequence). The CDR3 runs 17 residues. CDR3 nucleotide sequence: TGTGCCAGCAGCTCCGGAGGTTTAGGTGGAACTAATGAAAAACTGTTTTTT. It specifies CASSSGGLGGTNEKLFF.

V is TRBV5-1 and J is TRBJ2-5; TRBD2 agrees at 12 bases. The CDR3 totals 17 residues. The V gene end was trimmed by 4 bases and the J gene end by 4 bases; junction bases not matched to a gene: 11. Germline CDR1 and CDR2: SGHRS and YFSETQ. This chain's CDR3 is CASSPGLAGSGRETQYF. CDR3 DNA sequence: TGCGCCAGCAGCCCCGGACTAGCGGGATCAGGAAGAGAGACCCAGTACTTC. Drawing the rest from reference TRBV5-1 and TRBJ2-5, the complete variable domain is KAGVTQTPRYLIKTRGQQVTLSCSPISGHRSVSWYQQTPGQGLQFLFEYFSETQRNKGNFPGRFSGRQFSNSRSEMNVSTLELGDSALYLCASSPGLAGSGRETQYFGPGTRLLVL.

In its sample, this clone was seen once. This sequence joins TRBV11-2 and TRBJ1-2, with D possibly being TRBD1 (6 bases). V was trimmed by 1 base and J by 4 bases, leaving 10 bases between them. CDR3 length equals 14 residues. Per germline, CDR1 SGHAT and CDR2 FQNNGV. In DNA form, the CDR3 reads TGTGCCAGCAGCTTAGTTGTACAGGGCTATGGCTACACCTTC. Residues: CASSLVVQGYGYTF.

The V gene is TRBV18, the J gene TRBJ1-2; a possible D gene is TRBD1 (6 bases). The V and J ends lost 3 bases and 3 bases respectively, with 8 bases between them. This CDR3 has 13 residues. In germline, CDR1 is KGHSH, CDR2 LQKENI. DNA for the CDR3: TGTGCCAGCTCACCCGGACAGTACTATGGCTACACCTTC. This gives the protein CASSPGQYYGYTF.

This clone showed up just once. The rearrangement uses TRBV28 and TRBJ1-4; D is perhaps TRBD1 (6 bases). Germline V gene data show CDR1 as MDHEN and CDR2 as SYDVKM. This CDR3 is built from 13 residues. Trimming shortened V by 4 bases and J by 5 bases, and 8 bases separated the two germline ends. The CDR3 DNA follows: TGTGCCAGCAGTTGGACAGAGAATGAAAAACTGTTTTTT. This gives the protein CASSWTENEKLFF.

The CDR3 nucleotides are TGTGCCAGTAATGATCACAGGGTCGTTCAGCCCCAGCATTTT. It is translated as CASNDHRVVQPQHF. This chain uses TRBV19 with TRBJ1-5; tentatively, D is TRBD1 (6 bases). Deletions cut 7 bases from V and 6 bases from J, with 16 bases between. This CDR3 spans 14 amino acids. The germline gives CDR1 LNHDA, CDR2 SQIVND (reference sequence).

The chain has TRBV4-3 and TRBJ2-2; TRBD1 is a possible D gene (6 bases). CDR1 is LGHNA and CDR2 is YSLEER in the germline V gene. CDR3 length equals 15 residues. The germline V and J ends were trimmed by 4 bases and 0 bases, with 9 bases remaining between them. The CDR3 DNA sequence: TGCGCCAGCAGCCTCAGGGGCTCGAACACCGGGGAGCTGTTTTTT. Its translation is CASSLRGSNTGELFF.

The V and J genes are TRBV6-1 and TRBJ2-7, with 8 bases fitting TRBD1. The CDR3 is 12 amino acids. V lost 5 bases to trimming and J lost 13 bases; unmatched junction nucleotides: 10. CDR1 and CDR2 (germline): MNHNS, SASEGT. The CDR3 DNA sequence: TGTGCCAGCAGTTCGACAGGGGCCGCGGCTTACTTC. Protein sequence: CASSSTGAAAYF.

For the CDR3, the DNA is TGCGCCAGCAGTGCAGGGGCTGAAGCTTTCTTT. Residues: CASSAGAEAFF. The chain combines TRBV10-2 with TRBJ1-1, with a weak D call TRBD1 (6 bases). V lost 4 bases to trimming and J lost 6 bases, with 6 bases between them. Per germline, CDR1 WSHSY and CDR2 SAAADI. This CDR3 contains 11 residues.

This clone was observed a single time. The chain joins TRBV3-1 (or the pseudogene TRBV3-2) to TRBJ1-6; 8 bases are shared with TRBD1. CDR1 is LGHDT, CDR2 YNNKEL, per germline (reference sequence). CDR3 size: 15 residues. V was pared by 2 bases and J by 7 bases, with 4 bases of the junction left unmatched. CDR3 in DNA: TGTGCCAGCAGCCAACCCGGGACAGGAAATTCACCCCTCCACTTT. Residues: CASSQPGTGNSPLHF.

CDR3 in amino acids: CASSLAGTGRTGELFF. The CDR3 nucleotides read TGTGCCAGCAGCTTAGCCGGGACAGGGAGGACCGGGGAGCTGTTTTTT. The chain carries TRBV7-2 and TRBJ2-2, with 9 bases aligning to TRBD1. Unmatched junction bases numbered 4, after V lost 0 bases and J lost 5 bases. This CDR3 contains 16 residues. CDR1 SGHTA and CDR2 FQGNSA come from the germline V gene.